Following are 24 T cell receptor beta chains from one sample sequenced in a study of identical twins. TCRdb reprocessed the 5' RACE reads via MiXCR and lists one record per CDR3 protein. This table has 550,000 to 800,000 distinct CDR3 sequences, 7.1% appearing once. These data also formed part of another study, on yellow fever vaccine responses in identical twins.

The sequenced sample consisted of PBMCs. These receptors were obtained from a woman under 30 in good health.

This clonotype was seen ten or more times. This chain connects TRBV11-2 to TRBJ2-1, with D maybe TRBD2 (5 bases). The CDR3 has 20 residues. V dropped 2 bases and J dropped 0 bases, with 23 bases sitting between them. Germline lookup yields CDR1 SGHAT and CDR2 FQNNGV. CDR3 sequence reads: CASSLKPQTRAISSYNEQFF. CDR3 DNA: TGTGCCAGCAGCTTAAAGCCCCAAACGCGGGCCATAAGCTCCTACAATGAGCAGTTCTTC.

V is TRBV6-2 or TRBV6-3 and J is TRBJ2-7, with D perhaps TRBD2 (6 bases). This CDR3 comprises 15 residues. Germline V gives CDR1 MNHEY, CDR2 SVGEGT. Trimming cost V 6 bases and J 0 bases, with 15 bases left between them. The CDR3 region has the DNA TGTGCCAGCAGGCCCGCGGGGTTTGGCTCCTACGAGCAGTACGTC. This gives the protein CASRPAGFGSYEQYV.

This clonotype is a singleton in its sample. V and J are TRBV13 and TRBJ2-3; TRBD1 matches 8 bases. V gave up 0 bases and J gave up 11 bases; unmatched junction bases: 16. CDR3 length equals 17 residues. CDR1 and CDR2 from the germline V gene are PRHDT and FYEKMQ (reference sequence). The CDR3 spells CASSLGAGGMSYQVQYF. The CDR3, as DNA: TGTGCCAGCAGCTTAGGGGCAGGGGGCATGTCCTACCAGGTGCAGTATTTT.

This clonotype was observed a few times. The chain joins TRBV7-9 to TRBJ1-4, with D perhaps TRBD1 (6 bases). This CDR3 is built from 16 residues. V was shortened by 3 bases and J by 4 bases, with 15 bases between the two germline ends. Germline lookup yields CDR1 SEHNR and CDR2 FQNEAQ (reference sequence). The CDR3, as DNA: TGTGCCAGCAGCTTTGGGACAACTCCTAATAATGAAAAACTGTTTTTT. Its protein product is CASSFGTTPNNEKLFF.

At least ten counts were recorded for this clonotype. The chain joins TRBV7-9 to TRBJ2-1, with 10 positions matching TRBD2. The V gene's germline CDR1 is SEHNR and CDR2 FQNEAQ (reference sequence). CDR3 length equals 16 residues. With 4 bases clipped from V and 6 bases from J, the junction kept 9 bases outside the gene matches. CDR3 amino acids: CASSSGGLARINEQFF. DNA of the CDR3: TGTGCCAGCAGCTCCGGGGGACTAGCGAGGATCAATGAGCAGTTCTTC. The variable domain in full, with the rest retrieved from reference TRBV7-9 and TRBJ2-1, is DTGVSQNPRHKITKRGQNVTFRCDPISEHNRLYWYRQTLGQGPEFLTYFQNEAQLEKSRLLSDRFSAERPKGSFSTLEIQRTEQGDSAMYLCASSSGGLARINEQFFGPGTRLTVL.

The CDR3 DNA reads TGTGCCAGCACCAGTGAGCGGGAGCGGTACGAGCAGTACTTC. Translation: CASTSERERYEQYF. The chain employs TRBV12-3 or TRBV12-4 and TRBJ2-7, with 8 bases matching TRBD2. The junction had 9 bases not matched to a gene; V was cut back by 7 bases and J by 4 bases. CDR3 length: 14 amino acids.

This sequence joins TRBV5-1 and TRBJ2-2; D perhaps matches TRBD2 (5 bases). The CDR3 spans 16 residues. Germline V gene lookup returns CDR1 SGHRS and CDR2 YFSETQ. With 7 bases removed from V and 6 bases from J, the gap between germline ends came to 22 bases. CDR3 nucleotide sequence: TGCGCCAGCGGTGATTGGAGCGGAGCCGGAGCCGGGGAGCTGTTTTTT. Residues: CASGDWSGAGAGELFF. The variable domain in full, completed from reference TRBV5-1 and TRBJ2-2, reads KAGVTQTPRYLIKTRGQQVTLSCSPISGHRSVSWYQQTPGQGLQFLFEYFSETQRNKGNFPGRFSGRQFSNSRSEMNVSTLELGDSALYLCASGDWSGAGAGELFFGEGSRLTVL.

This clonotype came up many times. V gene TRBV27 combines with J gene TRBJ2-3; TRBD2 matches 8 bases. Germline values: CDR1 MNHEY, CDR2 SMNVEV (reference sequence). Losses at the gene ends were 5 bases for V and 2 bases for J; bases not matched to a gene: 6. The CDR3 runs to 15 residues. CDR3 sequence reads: CASSATSGLTDTQYF. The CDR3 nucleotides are TGTGCCAGCAGTGCCACTAGCGGCCTCACAGATACGCAGTATTTT.

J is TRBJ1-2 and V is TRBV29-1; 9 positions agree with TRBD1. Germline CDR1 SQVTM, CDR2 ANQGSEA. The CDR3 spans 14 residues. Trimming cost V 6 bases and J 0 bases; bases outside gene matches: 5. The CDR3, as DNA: TGCAGCGTACAGGGGGCTGAAGCTAACTATGGCTACACCTTC. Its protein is CSVQGAEANYGYTF.

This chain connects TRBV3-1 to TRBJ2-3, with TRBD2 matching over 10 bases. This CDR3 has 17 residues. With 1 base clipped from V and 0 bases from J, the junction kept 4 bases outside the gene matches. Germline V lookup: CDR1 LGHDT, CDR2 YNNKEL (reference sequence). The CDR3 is CASSQVWTSGSTDTQYF. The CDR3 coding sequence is TGTGCCAGCAGCCAAGTTTGGACTAGCGGTAGCACAGATACGCAGTATTTT.

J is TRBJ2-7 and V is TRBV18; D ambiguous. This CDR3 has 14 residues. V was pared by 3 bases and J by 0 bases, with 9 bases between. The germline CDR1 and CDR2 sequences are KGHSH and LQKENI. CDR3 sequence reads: CASSPQESSYEQYF. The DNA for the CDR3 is TGTGCCAGCTCACCCCAGGAGAGCTCCTACGAGCAGTACTTC.

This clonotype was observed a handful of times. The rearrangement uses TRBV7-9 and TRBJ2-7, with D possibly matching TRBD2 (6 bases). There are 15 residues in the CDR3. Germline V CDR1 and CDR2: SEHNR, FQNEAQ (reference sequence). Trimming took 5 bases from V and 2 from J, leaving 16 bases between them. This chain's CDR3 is CASSQHRDWAYEQYV. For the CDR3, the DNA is TGTGCCAGCAGCCAACACCGGGACTGGGCCTACGAGCAGTACGTC.

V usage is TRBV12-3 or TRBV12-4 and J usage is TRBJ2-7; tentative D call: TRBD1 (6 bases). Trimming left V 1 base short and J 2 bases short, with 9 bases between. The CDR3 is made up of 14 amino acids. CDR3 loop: CASSLDRVTYEQYF. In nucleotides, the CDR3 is TGTGCCAGCAGTTTAGACAGGGTGACCTACGAGCAGTACTTC.

CDR3 nucleotide sequence: TGCGCCAGCAGCTTGGAAGCACCCGACTACGAGCAGTACTTC. It translates to CASSLEAPDYEQYF. The chain combines TRBV5-1 with TRBJ2-7; D remains ambiguous. Germline V gene data show CDR1 as SGHRS and CDR2 as YFSETQ. V was cut by 0 bases and J by 3 bases, with 10 bases left in between. CDR3 length equals 14 residues. The whole variable domain, remainder taken from reference TRBV5-1 and TRBJ2-7, is KAGVTQTPRYLIKTRGQQVTLSCSPISGHRSVSWYQQTPGQGLQFLFEYFSETQRNKGNFPGRFSGRQFSNSRSEMNVSTLELGDSALYLCASSLEAPDYEQYFGPGTRLTVT.

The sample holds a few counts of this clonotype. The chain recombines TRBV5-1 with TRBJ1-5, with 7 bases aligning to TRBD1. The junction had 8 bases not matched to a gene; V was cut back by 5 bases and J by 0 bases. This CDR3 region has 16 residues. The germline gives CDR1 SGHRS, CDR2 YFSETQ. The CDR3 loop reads CASRRDSTNSNQPQHF. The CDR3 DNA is TGCGCCAGCAGGCGGGACAGTACCAATAGCAATCAGCCCCAGCATTTT.

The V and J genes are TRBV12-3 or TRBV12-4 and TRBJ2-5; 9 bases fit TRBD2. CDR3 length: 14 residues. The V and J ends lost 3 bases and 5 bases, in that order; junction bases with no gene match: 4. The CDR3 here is CASSLGTSWETQYF. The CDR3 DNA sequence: TGTGCCAGCAGTTTGGGGACTAGCTGGGAGACCCAGTACTTC.

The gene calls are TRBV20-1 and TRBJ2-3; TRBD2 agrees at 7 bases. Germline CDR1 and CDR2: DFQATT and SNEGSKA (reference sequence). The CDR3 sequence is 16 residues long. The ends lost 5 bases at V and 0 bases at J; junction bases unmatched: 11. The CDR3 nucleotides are TGCAGTGCTCCGCTTTTAGCGGGTCCTAGCACAGATACGCAGTATTTT. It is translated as CSAPLLAGPSTDTQYF.

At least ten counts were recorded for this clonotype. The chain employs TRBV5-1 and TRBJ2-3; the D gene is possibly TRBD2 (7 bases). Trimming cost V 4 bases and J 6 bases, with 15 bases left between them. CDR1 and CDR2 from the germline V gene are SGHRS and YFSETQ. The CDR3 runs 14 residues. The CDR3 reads CASSPGGARDTQYF. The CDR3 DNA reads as TGCGCCAGCAGCCCTGGGGGGGCGAGGGATACGCAGTATTTT.

The CDR3 protein is CASSSDGVRSYGYTF. CDR3 sequence (DNA): TGCGCCAGCAGTTCCGACGGGGTCAGAAGCTATGGCTACACCTTC. The chain combines TRBV5-1 with TRBJ1-2; D is unclear. This CDR3 contains 15 residues. Germline V gene lookup returns CDR1 SGHRS and CDR2 YFSETQ. Deletions cut 5 bases from V and 4 bases from J, with 18 bases between. Complete variable domain (other parts from reference TRBV5-1 and TRBJ1-2): KAGVTQTPRYLIKTRGQQVTLSCSPISGHRSVSWYQQTPGQGLQFLFEYFSETQRNKGNFPGRFSGRQFSNSRSEMNVSTLELGDSALYLCASSSDGVRSYGYTFGSGTRLTVV.

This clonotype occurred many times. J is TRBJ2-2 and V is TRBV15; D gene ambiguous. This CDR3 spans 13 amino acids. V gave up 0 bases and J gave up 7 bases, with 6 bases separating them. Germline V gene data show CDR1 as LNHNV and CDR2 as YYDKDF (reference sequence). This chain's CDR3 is CATSRDRDGELFF. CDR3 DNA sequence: TGTGCCACCAGCAGAGATCGTGACGGGGAGCTGTTTTTT.

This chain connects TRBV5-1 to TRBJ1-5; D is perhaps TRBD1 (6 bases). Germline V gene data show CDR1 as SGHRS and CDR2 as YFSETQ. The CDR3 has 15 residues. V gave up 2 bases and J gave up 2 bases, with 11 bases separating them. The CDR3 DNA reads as TGCGCCAGCAGCTTATCAGGGGATGGCAATCAGCCCCAGCATTTT. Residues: CASSLSGDGNQPQHF.

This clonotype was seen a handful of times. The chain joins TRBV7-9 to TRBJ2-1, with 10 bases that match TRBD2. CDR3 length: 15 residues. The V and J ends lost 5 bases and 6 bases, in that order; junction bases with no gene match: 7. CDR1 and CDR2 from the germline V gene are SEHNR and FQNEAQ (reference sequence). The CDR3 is CASSAPGLAVNEQFF. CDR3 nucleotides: TGTGCCAGCAGCGCTCCCGGACTAGCGGTCAATGAGCAGTTCTTC. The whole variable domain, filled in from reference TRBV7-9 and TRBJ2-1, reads DTGVSQNPRHKITKRGQNVTFRCDPISEHNRLYWYRQTLGQGPEFLTYFQNEAQLEKSRLLSDRFSAERPKGSFSTLEIQRTEQGDSAMYLCASSAPGLAVNEQFFGPGTRLTVL.

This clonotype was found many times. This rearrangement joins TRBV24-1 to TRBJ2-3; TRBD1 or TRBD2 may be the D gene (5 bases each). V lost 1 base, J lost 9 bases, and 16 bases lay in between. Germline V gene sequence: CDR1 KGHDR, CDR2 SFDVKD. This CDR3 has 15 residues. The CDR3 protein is CATSDLSPPGPTQYF. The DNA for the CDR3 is TGTGCCACCAGTGATTTATCCCCACCGGGACCAACGCAGTATTTT.

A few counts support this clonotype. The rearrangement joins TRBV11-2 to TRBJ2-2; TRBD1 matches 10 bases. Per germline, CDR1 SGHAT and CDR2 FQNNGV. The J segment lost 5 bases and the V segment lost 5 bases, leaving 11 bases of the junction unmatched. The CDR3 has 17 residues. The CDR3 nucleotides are TGTGCCAGCAGCCGGACCGGGGACAGGGGTTGGACCGGGGAGCTGTTTTTT. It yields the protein CASSRTGDRGWTGELFF.